These 32 T cell receptor beta chains were sequenced from one sample in a study of blood T cell repertoires in COVID-19. Repertoires were generated with immunoSEQ multiplex PCR, while TCRdb's copy carries only in-frame clones and drops some. The sample lists 150,000 to 200,000 clones, 70% to 85% occurring once. The material sequenced was peripheral blood. These receptors were obtained from a human donor in a cohort sampled during active COVID-19.

This chain uses TRBV6-1 with TRBJ2-7; D is unclear. Per germline, CDR1 MNHNS and CDR2 SASEGT. This CDR3 contains 15 residues. Trimming stripped 1 base from V and 0 bases from J, with 10 bases between. As DNA, the CDR3 is TGTGCCAGCAGTGAAGACTCCATGAGCTCCTACGAGCAGTACTTC. Its translation: CASSEDSMSSYEQYF.

The rearrangement joins TRBV2 to TRBJ1-4; TRBD1 aligns across 7 bases. The CDR3 contains 15 residues. Germline V gene data show CDR1 as SNHLY and CDR2 as FYNNEI. V lost 6 bases and J lost 6; bases outside the gene matches: 10. The CDR3 loop reads CASSARQGSYEKLFF. The CDR3 region has the DNA TGTGCCAGCAGCGCCCGACAGGGTTCTTATGAAAAACTGTTTTTT. The full variable domain, with the rest looked up from reference TRBV2 and TRBJ1-4, is EPEVTQTPSHQVTQMGQEVILRCVPISNHLYFYWYRQILGQKVEFLVSFYNNEISEKSEIFDDQFSVERPDGSNFTLKIRSTKLEDSAMYFCASSARQGSYEKLFFGSGTQLSVL.

The rearrangement joins TRBV27 to TRBJ2-7; D uncertain. CDR3 length equals 15 residues. In germline, CDR1 is MNHEY, CDR2 SMNVEV (reference sequence). Trimming took 2 bases from V and 5 from J, leaving 16 bases between them. The CDR3 DNA follows: TGTGCCAGCAGTTTAACTGCCGGGTTCCTAGACGAGCAGTACTTC. Translation gives CASSLTAGFLDEQYF.

This clone showed up just once. This chain joins TRBV10-3 and TRBJ2-7, with 9 bases that match TRBD1. Germline trimming cut 6 bases from V and 2 bases from J; bases unmatched to any gene: 8. The germline V gene has CDR1 ENHRY and CDR2 SYGVKD. The CDR3 length is 15 residues. The CDR3 DNA reads as TGTGCCATCAGCCCCGGGACAGGGAAGGCCTACGAGCAGTACTTC. This gives the protein CAISPGTGKAYEQYF.

This chain uses TRBV6-5 with TRBJ1-6; no firm D call. V lost 2 bases and J lost 7, with 12 bases in between. This CDR3 is built from 15 residues. The germline CDR1 and CDR2 sequences are MNHEY and SVGAGI. Here the CDR3 reads CASSYAGPRNSPLHF. The CDR3 DNA is TGTGCCAGCAGTTACGCTGGTCCGAGGAATTCACCCCTCCACTTT.

The chain recombines TRBV6-5 with TRBJ2-7, with a tentative D call TRBD1 (6 bases). The CDR3 has 15 residues. Germline V gene data show CDR1 as MNHEY and CDR2 as SVGAGI. V was trimmed by 2 bases and J by 0 bases, leaving 11 bases between them. In DNA, the CDR3 is TGTGCCAGCAGTTACATGGGGGCCCCCTCCTACGAGCAGTACTTC. Translating gives CASSYMGAPSYEQYF.

The chain has TRBV3-1 (or the pseudogene TRBV3-2) and TRBJ2-7; D remains ambiguous. The ends were cut back, 3 bases at V and 2 bases at J, with 11 bases in the middle. Germline CDR1 LGHDT, CDR2 YNNKEL (reference sequence). The CDR3 is made up of 14 amino acids. This CDR3 is CASSQARLTYEQYF. The CDR3 DNA follows: TGTGCCAGCAGCCAGGCAAGACTGACCTACGAGCAGTACTTC.

This clone was counted once. The gene calls are TRBV27 and TRBJ2-4; no firm D call. The CDR3 runs to 14 residues. Germline V CDR1 and CDR2: MNHEY, SMNVEV (reference sequence). V was cut by 0 bases and J by 3 bases, with 6 bases left in between. The CDR3 region is CASSLSGSKNIQYF. The CDR3 nucleotides read TGTGCCAGCAGTTTATCGGGCAGCAAAAACATTCAGTACTTC.

The rearrangement uses TRBV12-3 or TRBV12-4 and TRBJ2-1; D remains unclear. V gave up 7 bases and J gave up 1 base, with 5 bases separating them. The CDR3 extends over 12 amino acids. CDR3 sequence reads: CASTNSYNEQFF. In nucleotides, the CDR3 is TGTGCCAGCACTAATTCCTACAATGAGCAGTTCTTC.

Concerning this clone itself: Other DNA sequences in the sample encode the same CDR3. The chain joins TRBV7-9 to TRBJ2-7; D remains unclear. This CDR3 has 13 amino acids. Trimming left V 5 bases short and J 3 bases short, with 11 bases between. Germline CDR1 is SEHNR and CDR2 is FQNEAQ (reference sequence). CDR3 bases: TGTGCCAGCAGCCTCACAGTGGACTACGAGCAGTACTTC. This encodes CASSLTVDYEQYF.

The rearrangement joins TRBV4-2 to TRBJ2-3, with D perhaps matching TRBD2 (6 bases). The V end was cut by 5 bases, the J end by 6 bases, with 24 bases between. Per germline, CDR1 LGHNA and CDR2 YNFKEQ. The CDR3 runs to 17 residues. CDR3 bases: TGTGCCAGCAGCTCCGAACTAGCAAGAACCCCGGGGGATACGCAGTATTTT. Its protein product is CASSSELARTPGDTQYF.

This clone has a handful of counts. V and J are TRBV6-1 and TRBJ2-1, with 12 positions matching TRBD2. The CDR3 runs to 16 residues. Trimming at V came to 2 bases and at J to 7 bases, leaving 6 bases not matched to a gene. Germline lookup yields CDR1 MNHNS and CDR2 SASEGT. In DNA form, the CDR3 reads TGTGCCAGCAGTGAACCGGGACTAGCGGGCCCAAATGAGCAGTTCTTC. This sequence encodes CASSEPGLAGPNEQFF.

The V gene is TRBV19, the J gene TRBJ1-2; 9 nucleotides agree with TRBD1. CDR1 is LNHDA and CDR2 is SQIVND in the germline V gene (reference sequence). CDR3 length equals 15 residues. V was pared by 4 bases and J by 8 bases, with 11 bases of the junction left unmatched. CDR3: CASSRGQGMYAGYTF. In nucleotides, the CDR3 is TGTGCCAGTAGTAGGGGACAGGGAATGTACGCGGGCTACACCTTC.

This clone showed up just a few times. The chain couples TRBV7-9 to TRBJ2-4; D possibly corresponds to TRBD1 (5 bases). The length of the CDR3 is 16 residues. Per the germline V gene, CDR1 is SEHNR and CDR2 is FQNEAQ (reference sequence). V was clipped by 6 bases and J by 0 bases, with 15 bases between them. The CDR3: CASSKIVGVAKNIQYF. CDR3 bases: TGTGCCAGCAGTAAAATCGTAGGGGTAGCCAAAAACATTCAGTACTTC.

The chain couples TRBV12-3 or TRBV12-4 to TRBJ1-5; D unresolved. Deletions cut 7 bases from V and 1 base from J, with 8 bases between. CDR3 length equals 13 residues. The CDR3 sequence is CASTLESNQPQHF. The CDR3 coding sequence is TGTGCCAGCACCCTCGAGAGCAATCAGCCCCAGCATTTT.

The J gene is TRBJ1-1, the V gene TRBV5-8, with 9 bases aligning to TRBD1. Germline CDR1 SGHTS, CDR2 YDEGEE. With V trimmed by 9 bases and J by 4 bases, 10 bases remained unmatched. The CDR3 is 14 amino acids. CDR3 in amino acids: CAIPFRDRATEAFF. The DNA for the CDR3 is TGTGCCATCCCTTTCCGGGACAGGGCCACTGAAGCTTTCTTT.

The V call is TRBV29-1, the J call TRBJ2-1; perhaps TRBD1 as D (6 bases). The CDR3 covers 11 residues. Germline CDR1 reads SQVTM; CDR2 reads ANQGSEA. The V end was cut by 5 bases, the J end by 8 bases, with 10 bases between. CDR3 residues: CSVFTGYEQFF. The CDR3 DNA reads TGCAGCGTTTTTACAGGGTATGAGCAGTTCTTC.

The CDR3 loop reads CATSGPSGGLNTGELFF. DNA of the CDR3: TGTGCCACCAGTGGACCGTCAGGGGGCCTGAACACCGGGGAGCTGTTTTTT. The chain combines TRBV24-1 with TRBJ2-2, with 8 nucleotides matching TRBD1. With V trimmed by 5 bases and J by 1 base, 8 bases remained unmatched. Germline V gives CDR1 KGHDR, CDR2 SFDVKD. The CDR3 sequence is 17 residues long.

This chain connects TRBV9 to TRBJ1-1; D unresolved. The CDR3 has 15 residues. Germline CDR1 is SGDLS and CDR2 is YYNGEE. Trimming shortened V by 0 bases and J by 1 base, and 10 bases separated the two germline ends. Here the CDR3 DNA reads TGTGCCAGCAGCGTAGTTGAGGTAGGGAACACTGAAGCTTTCTTT. Translated, it gives CASSVVEVGNTEAFF.

This sequence joins TRBV5-1 and TRBJ1-1; 7 nucleotides agree with TRBD1. CDR1 SGHRS and CDR2 YFSETQ come from the germline V gene. V dropped 4 bases and J dropped 7; count of bases not matched to a gene: 7. The CDR3 has 13 residues. The CDR3 protein is CASSPGTAYEAFF. CDR3 nucleotide sequence: TGCGCCAGCAGCCCCGGGACAGCCTATGAAGCTTTCTTT.

The V and J genes are TRBV6-5 and TRBJ1-1, with D hard to call. There are 12 residues in the CDR3. V was clipped by 8 bases and J by 1 base, with 8 bases between them. Germline lookup yields CDR1 MNHEY and CDR2 SVGAGI. As DNA, the CDR3 is TGTGCCAGCCGGGAGCCGAACACTGAAGCTTTCTTT. Translated, it gives CASREPNTEAFF.

This clone has only a few counts. CDR3 protein: CASSQWTGLNYGYTF. The CDR3 nucleotides are TGCGCCAGCAGCCAATGGACAGGTCTTAACTATGGCTACACCTTC. The V and J genes are TRBV4-1 and TRBJ1-2; 7 bases are shared with TRBD1. The CDR3 contains 15 residues. Germline V lookup: CDR1 MGHRA, CDR2 YSYEKL. Unmatched junction bases numbered 4, after V lost 2 bases and J lost 1 base.

V is TRBV11-3 and J is TRBJ2-1; no definite D call. Germline CDR1 is SGHNT and CDR2 is YENEEA. Trimming cost V 5 bases and J 5 bases, with 16 bases left between them. CDR3 size: 15 residues. The CDR3 coding sequence is TGTGCCAGCAGCCTGGGTGGGCTTAGTGACAATGAGCAGTTCTTC. Translated: CASSLGGLSDNEQFF.

In this sample, this clone turned up a few times. The V and J genes are TRBV5-1 and TRBJ2-7; 7 nucleotides line up with TRBD2. The junction had 6 bases not matched to a gene; V was cut back by 0 bases and J by 3 bases. This CDR3 contains 15 residues. Germline CDR1 is SGHRS and CDR2 is YFSETQ. The CDR3 is CASSLAVASGYEQYF. In nucleotides, the CDR3 is TGCGCCAGCAGCTTGGCCGTGGCTAGCGGCTACGAGCAGTACTTC. Full variable domain (missing parts from reference TRBV5-1 and TRBJ2-7): KAGVTQTPRYLIKTRGQQVTLSCSPISGHRSVSWYQQTPGQGLQFLFEYFSETQRNKGNFPGRFSGRQFSNSRSEMNVSTLELGDSALYLCASSLAVASGYEQYFGPGTRLTVT.

This chain connects TRBV6-2 or TRBV6-3 to TRBJ2-7; 9 bases are shared with TRBD2. The CDR3 totals 15 residues. V was pared by 6 bases and J by 2 bases, with 8 bases of the junction left unmatched. Per germline, CDR1 MNHEY and CDR2 SVGEGT. The CDR3 DNA sequence: TGTGCCAGCAGCCTTTTAGCGGGGGCGACCTACGAGCAGTACTTC. Protein: CASSLLAGATYEQYF.

The table lists this clone with a few counts. The V and J genes are TRBV19 and TRBJ1-1; D gene ambiguous. V was shortened by 9 bases and J by 4 bases, with 27 bases between the two germline ends. The CDR3 sequence is 17 residues long. Germline V CDR1 and CDR2: LNHDA, SQIVND (reference sequence). In DNA, the CDR3 is TGTGCCAGCCGAAACCGGGAGTCAATTCGTGTTTTCACTGAAGCTTTCTTT. Its protein is CASRNRESIRVFTEAFF.

The chain is built from TRBV19 and TRBJ2-4; TRBD1 matches 8 bases. Germline assignment: CDR1 LNHDA and CDR2 SQIVND (reference sequence). Trimming removed 3 bases from V and 0 bases from J; junction bases left unmatched: 7. The CDR3 has 17 residues. The CDR3: CASSMRQGSLAKNIQYF. The CDR3 region has the DNA TGTGCCAGTAGTATGAGACAGGGGAGTCTAGCCAAAAACATTCAGTACTTC.

The rearrangement joins TRBV6-5 to TRBJ1-2; 9 nucleotides align to TRBD1. V shed 6 bases and J 4 bases; nucleotides not matched to a gene: 3. Looked up from germline, CDR1 is MNHEY and CDR2 is SVGAGI. This CDR3 region has 13 residues. The chain's CDR3 is CASRTGGIYGYTF. CDR3 sequence (DNA): TGTGCCAGCAGAACAGGGGGCATCTATGGCTACACCTTC.

The V gene is TRBV12-5, the J gene TRBJ1-2, with 8 bases matching TRBD1. Germline CDR1 LGHNT, CDR2 FRNRAP. V shed 7 bases, J shed 5 bases, and the junction held 15 bases outside the gene matches. There are 16 residues in the CDR3. The CDR3 region has the DNA TGTGCTAGTGACCCACCGCCGTCAGGGGGCGAGTATGGCTACACCTTC. This gives the protein CASDPPPSGGEYGYTF.

The chain uses TRBV3-1 (or the pseudogene TRBV3-2) and TRBJ2-7, with D tentatively TRBD1 (6 bases). Germline V CDR1 and CDR2: LGHDT, YNNKEL (reference sequence). V was pared by 0 bases and J by 5 bases, with 14 bases between. The CDR3 has 15 amino acids. In DNA form, the CDR3 reads TGTGCCAGCAGCCAAGACAGGGGTCCCCCTGACGAGCAGTACTTC. This translates into CASSQDRGPPDEQYF.

This clone was counted a single time. The chain recombines TRBV13 with TRBJ2-1, with TRBD1 identical over 7 bases. Per germline, CDR1 PRHDT and CDR2 FYEKMQ (reference sequence). This CDR3 has 17 amino acids. V shed 0 bases and J 6 bases; nucleotides not matched to a gene: 11. In nucleotides, the CDR3 is TGTGCCAGCAGCTTAGGGACAGGGCTGTATCTTGGCAATGAGCAGTTCTTC. Residues: CASSLGTGLYLGNEQFF.

The rearrangement uses TRBV13 and TRBJ2-6; 9 bases are a match to TRBD1. The V and J ends lost 0 bases and 0 bases, in that order; junction bases with no gene match: 6. This CDR3 comprises 19 residues. The germline V gene encodes CDR1 PRHDT and CDR2 FYEKMQ (reference sequence). The CDR3 DNA reads as TGTGCCAGCAGCTTAGGGGGACAGGGATACAGCTCTGGGGCCAACGTCCTGACTTTC. It encodes CASSLGGQGYSSGANVLTF.